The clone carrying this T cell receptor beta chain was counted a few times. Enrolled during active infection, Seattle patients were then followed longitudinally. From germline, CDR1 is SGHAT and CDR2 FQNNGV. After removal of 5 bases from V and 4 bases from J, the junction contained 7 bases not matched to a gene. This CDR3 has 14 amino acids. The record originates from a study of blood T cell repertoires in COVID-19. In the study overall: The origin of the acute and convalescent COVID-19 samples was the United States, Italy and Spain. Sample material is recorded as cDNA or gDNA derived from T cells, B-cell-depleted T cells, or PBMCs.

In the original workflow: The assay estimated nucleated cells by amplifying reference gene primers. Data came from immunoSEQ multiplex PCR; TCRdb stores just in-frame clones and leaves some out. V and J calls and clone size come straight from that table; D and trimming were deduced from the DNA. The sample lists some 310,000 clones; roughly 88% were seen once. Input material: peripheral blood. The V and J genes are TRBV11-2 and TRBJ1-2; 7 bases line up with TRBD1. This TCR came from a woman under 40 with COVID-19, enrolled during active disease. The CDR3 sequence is CASSHRGSFYGYTF. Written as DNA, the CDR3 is TGTGCCAGCAGCCACAGGGGTTCCTTCTATGGCTACACCTTC.